These 11 T cell receptor beta chains share one sample of origin, sequenced in a study of cytomegalovirus exposure and HLA in healthy donors. The assay was immunoSEQ multiplex PCR, and TCRdb's table has in-frame clones only and misses some. The data contain nearly 110,000 clones, about 87% of them seen just once; the ten biggest clones take up 1.8%. The sample taken for sequencing was PBMCs. These receptors came from a woman aged 18 to 35 in good health and CMV-seropositive.

The V and J genes are TRBV2 and TRBJ2-5; D may be TRBD2 (7 bases). The CDR3 covers 13 residues. V dropped 6 bases and J dropped 2 bases, with 10 bases sitting between them. Germline V gives CDR1 SNHLY, CDR2 FYNNEI. CDR3 coding DNA: TGTGCCAGCAGGGGGGGGCATCAAGAGACCCAGTACTTC. Amino acid sequence: CASRGGHQETQYF.

The chain carries TRBV19 and TRBJ2-2; D ambiguous. Per the germline V gene, CDR1 is LNHDA and CDR2 is SQIVND (reference sequence). There are 14 residues in the CDR3. V shed 3 bases and J shed 6 bases, with 11 bases lying between them. For the CDR3, the DNA is TGTGCCAGTAGTATCACTCGAAGTGCCGGGGAGCTGTTTTTT. It yields the protein CASSITRSAGELFF.

The J gene is TRBJ2-7, the V gene TRBV28; TRBD2 matches 13 bases. This CDR3 spans 13 amino acids. The germline V gene has CDR1 MDHEN and CDR2 SYDVKM. Unmatched junction bases numbered 4, after V lost 11 bases and J lost 3 bases. CDR3: CAARTSGGYEQYV. CDR3 DNA: TGTGCCGCGAGGACTAGCGGGGGCTACGAGCAGTACGTC.

This clone has a single count. V gene TRBV19 combines with J gene TRBJ1-5; D remains unclear. Germline CDR1 is LNHDA and CDR2 is SQIVND (reference sequence). Trimming removed 5 bases from V and 5 bases from J, with 10 bases in between. This CDR3 is 13 amino acids long. The CDR3 here is CASSSASHQPQHF. The CDR3 region has the DNA TGTGCCAGTAGTTCAGCGTCTCATCAGCCCCAGCATTTT.

This chain joins TRBV28 and TRBJ2-3; 13 positions agree with TRBD2. The CDR3 loop spans 18 amino acids. Germline CDR1 is MDHEN and CDR2 is SYDVKM. The trim removed 7 bases at V and 2 bases at J, leaving 12 bases unmatched. CDR3 sequence: CASTHGLAGAQTTDTQYF. DNA of the CDR3: TGTGCCAGCACCCACGGACTAGCGGGGGCACAGACCACAGATACGCAGTATTTT.

This clone was found once. The gene calls are TRBV19 and TRBJ1-2; no reliable D call. This CDR3 spans 12 amino acids. Germline CDR1 is LNHDA and CDR2 is SQIVND (reference sequence). Deletions cut 9 bases from V and 2 bases from J, with 10 bases between. The CDR3 spells CASSSVNYGYTF. The CDR3 nucleotides are TGTGCCAGCTCGTCCGTGAACTATGGCTACACCTTC.

This clone was detected once. The rearrangement uses TRBV27 and TRBJ1-4, with TRBD1 matching over 8 bases. The CDR3 is 15 residues long. Germline V gene lookup returns CDR1 MNHEY and CDR2 SMNVEV (reference sequence). V lost 3 bases, J lost 4 bases, and 4 bases stayed unmatched. In DNA form, the CDR3 reads TGTGCCAGCAGTTTCCGGGACAGGCGTAATGAAAAACTGTTTTTT. Translating gives CASSFRDRRNEKLFF.

This clone has only one observation. The chain links TRBV25-1 to TRBJ1-6; D perhaps matches TRBD1 (5 bases). CDR1 and CDR2 from the germline V gene are MGHDK and SYGVNS. Trimming cost V 7 bases and J 4 bases, with 14 bases left between them. The CDR3 sequence is 15 residues long. This chain's CDR3 is CASMGREEYNSPLHF. The CDR3 nucleotides are TGTGCCAGCATGGGCAGGGAGGAATATAATTCACCCCTCCACTTT.

The chain links TRBV25-1 to TRBJ1-4; 9 bases match TRBD1. The germline gives CDR1 MGHDK, CDR2 SYGVNS. This CDR3 contains 18 residues. After removal of 5 bases from V and 1 base from J, the junction contained 11 bases not matched to a gene. CDR3 protein: CASSNLTGGILTNEKLFF. In DNA, the CDR3 is TGTGCCAGCAGTAACTTGACAGGGGGAATTTTAACTAATGAAAAACTGTTTTTT.

The V and J genes are TRBV28 and TRBJ1-6; D is undetermined. V was clipped by 3 bases and J by 0 bases, with 12 bases between them. CDR1 and CDR2 (germline): MDHEN, SYDVKM. This CDR3 region has 17 residues. CDR3 in amino acids: CASSFGFDASYNSPLHF. In nucleotides, the CDR3 is TGTGCCAGCAGTTTCGGGTTTGACGCCTCCTATAATTCACCCCTCCACTTT. Together with reference TRBV28 and TRBJ1-6, the CDR3 gives the full variable domain: DVKVTQSSRYLVKRTGEKVFLECVQDMDHENMFWYRQDPGLGLRLIYFSYDVKMKEKGDIPEGYSVSREKKERFSLILESASTNQTSMYLCASSFGFDASYNSPLHFGNGTRLTVT.

The genes are TRBV18 and TRBJ2-7, with 7 bases fitting TRBD1. CDR1 is KGHSH, CDR2 LQKENI, per germline. The CDR3 contains 13 residues. The V and J ends lost 3 bases and 2 bases, in that order; junction bases with no gene match: 1. CDR3: CASSPTGPYEQYF. In DNA, the CDR3 is TGTGCCAGCTCACCGACAGGGCCCTACGAGCAGTACTTC.